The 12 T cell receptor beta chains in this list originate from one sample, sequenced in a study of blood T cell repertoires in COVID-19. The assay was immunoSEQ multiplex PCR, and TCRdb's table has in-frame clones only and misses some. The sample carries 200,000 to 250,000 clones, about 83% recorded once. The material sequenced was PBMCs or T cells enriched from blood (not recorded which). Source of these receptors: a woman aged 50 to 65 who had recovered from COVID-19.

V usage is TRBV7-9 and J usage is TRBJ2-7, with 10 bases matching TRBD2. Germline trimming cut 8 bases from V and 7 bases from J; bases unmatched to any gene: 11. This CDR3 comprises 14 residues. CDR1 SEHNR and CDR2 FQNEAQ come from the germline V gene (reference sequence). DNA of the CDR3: TGTGCCAGCGCTATGATGTTACTAGCGGGGGAGCAGTACTTC. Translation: CASAMMLLAGEQYF.

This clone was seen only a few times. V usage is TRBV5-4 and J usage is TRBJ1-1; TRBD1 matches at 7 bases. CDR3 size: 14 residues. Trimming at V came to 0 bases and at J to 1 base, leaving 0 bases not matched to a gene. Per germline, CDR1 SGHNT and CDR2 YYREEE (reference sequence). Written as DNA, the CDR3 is TGTGCCAGCAGCTTGGACAGGGGGAACACTGAAGCTTTCTTT. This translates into CASSLDRGNTEAFF.

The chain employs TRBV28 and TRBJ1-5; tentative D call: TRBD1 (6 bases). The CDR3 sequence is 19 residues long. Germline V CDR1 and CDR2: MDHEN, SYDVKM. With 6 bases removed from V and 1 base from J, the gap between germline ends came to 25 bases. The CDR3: CASSFPRLQGYRSNQPQHF. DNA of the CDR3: TGTGCCAGCAGCTTTCCCCGACTACAGGGTTATAGAAGCAATCAGCCCCAGCATTTT.

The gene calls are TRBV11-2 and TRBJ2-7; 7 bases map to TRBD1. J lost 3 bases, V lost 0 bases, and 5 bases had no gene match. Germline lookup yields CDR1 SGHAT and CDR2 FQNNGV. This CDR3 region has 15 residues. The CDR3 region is CASSLDPTGVYEQYF. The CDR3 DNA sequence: TGTGCCAGCAGCTTAGACCCAACAGGGGTCTACGAGCAGTACTTC.

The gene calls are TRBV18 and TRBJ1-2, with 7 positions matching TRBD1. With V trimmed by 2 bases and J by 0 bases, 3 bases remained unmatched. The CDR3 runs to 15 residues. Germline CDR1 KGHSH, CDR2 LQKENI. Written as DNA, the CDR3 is TGTGCCAGCTCACCAGACAGGGACTCTAACTATGGCTACACCTTC. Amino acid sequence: CASSPDRDSNYGYTF.

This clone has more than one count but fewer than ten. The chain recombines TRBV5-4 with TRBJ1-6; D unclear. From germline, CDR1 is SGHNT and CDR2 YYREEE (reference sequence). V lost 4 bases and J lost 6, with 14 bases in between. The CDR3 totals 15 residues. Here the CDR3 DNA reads TGTGCCAGCAGCCCGGACCCCGGAGGTAATTCACCCCTCCACTTT. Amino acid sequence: CASSPDPGGNSPLHF. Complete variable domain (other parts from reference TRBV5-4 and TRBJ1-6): ETGVTQSPTHLIKTRGQQVTLRCSSQSGHNTVSWYQQALGQGPQFIFQYYREEENGRGNFPPRFSGLQFPNYSSELNVNALELDDSALYLCASSPDPGGNSPLHFGNGTRLTVT.

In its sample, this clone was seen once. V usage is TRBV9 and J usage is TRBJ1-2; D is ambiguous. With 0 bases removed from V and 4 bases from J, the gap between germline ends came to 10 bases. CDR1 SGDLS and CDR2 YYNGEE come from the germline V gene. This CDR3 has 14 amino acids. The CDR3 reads CASSVDSPFYGYTF. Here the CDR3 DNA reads TGTGCCAGCAGCGTAGATTCCCCCTTCTATGGCTACACCTTC.

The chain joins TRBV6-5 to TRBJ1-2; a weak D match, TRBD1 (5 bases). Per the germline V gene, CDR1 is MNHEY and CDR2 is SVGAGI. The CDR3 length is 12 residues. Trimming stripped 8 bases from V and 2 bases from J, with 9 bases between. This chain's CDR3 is CASWGGNYGYTF. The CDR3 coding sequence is TGTGCCAGCTGGGGGGGGAACTATGGCTACACCTTC.

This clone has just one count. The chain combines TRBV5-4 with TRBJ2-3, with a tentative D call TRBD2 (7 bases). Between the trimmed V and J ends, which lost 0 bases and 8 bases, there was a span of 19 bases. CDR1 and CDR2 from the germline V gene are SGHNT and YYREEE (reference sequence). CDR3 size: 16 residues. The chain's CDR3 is CASSLGEGLRGGTQYF. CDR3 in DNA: TGTGCCAGCAGCTTGGGGGAGGGACTTAGAGGGGGTACGCAGTATTTT.

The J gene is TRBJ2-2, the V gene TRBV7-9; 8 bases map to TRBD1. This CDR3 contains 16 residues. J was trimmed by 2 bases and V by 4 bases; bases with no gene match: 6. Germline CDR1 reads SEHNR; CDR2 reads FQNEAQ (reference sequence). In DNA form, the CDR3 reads TGTGCCAGCAGCTCCCCCAGGGGGCACAACACCGGGGAGCTGTTTTTT. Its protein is CASSSPRGHNTGELFF.

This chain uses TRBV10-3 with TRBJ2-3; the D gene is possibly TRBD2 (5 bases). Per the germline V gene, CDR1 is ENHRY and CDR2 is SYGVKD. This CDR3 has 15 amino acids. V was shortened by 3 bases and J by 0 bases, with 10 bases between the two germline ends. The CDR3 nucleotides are TGTGCCATCAGTGACCGGGATACTAGCACAGATACGCAGTATTTT. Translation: CAISDRDTSTDTQYF.

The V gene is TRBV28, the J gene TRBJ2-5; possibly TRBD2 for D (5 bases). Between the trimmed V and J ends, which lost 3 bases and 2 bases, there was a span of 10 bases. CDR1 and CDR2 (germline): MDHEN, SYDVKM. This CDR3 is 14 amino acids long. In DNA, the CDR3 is TGTGCCAGCAGTTTGGCTAGCAAGCAAGAGACCCAGTACTTC. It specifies CASSLASKQETQYF.